This TCR beta chain was recovered during a study of T cell responses to AZD1222 COVID-19 vaccine. Assay: immunoSEQ multiplex PCR; the TCRdb copy retains only in-frame clones and omits some. The data hold 90,000 to 150,000 clones, with 85% to 90% observed a single time. CDR3 length: 16 amino acids. The germline V and J ends were trimmed by 0 bases and 7 bases, with 18 bases remaining between them. Germline CDR1 reads WNHNN; CDR2 reads SYGVQD (reference sequence). The input for sequencing was peripheral blood, taken on day 0 of AZD1222 vaccination. The chain links TRBV10-1 to TRBJ1-2, with D unclear. This clonotype was obtained from an adult in good health. This CDR3 reads CASSESRTPFLSGYTF. CDR3 coding DNA: TGCGCCAGCAGTGAGTCGAGGACCCCCTTCCTGAGTGGCTACACCTTC.